The 28 T cell receptor beta chains in this list originate from one sample, sequenced in a study of radiotherapy plus CTLA-4 blockade in lung cancer. This table comes from immunoSEQ multiplex PCR, and its TCRdb copy is limited to in-frame clones, with some not included. The sample has under 35,000 clones, roughly 71% seen once. The sequences come from peripheral blood, collected from a patient treated with radiotherapy plus ipilimumab. Every receptor here comes from a human donor with non-small cell lung cancer whose response to radiotherapy plus ipilimumab could not be evaluated.

V is TRBV5-4 and J is TRBJ2-5, with D tentatively TRBD2 (7 bases). Germline values: CDR1 SGHNT, CDR2 YYREEE (reference sequence). The CDR3 consists of 16 residues. V gave up 3 bases and J gave up 0 bases, with 15 bases separating them. DNA for the CDR3: TGTGCCAGCAGCTCCGCGGGGGCAGGGTACCAAGAGACCCAGTACTTC. Translated: CASSSAGAGYQETQYF.

This chain links TRBV30 with TRBJ1-2; TRBD1 matches 7 bases. Losses at the gene ends were 0 bases for V and 7 bases for J; bases not matched to a gene: 11. The CDR3 spans 15 residues. The germline CDR1 and CDR2 sequences are GTSNPN and SVGIG (reference sequence). The chain's CDR3 is CAWSVPDRKNSGYTF. The CDR3 DNA follows: TGTGCCTGGAGTGTACCGGACAGGAAGAATAGTGGCTACACCTTC.

The J gene is TRBJ2-1, the V gene TRBV7-8; D may be TRBD1 (5 bases). V was pared by 5 bases and J by 8 bases, with 22 bases between. The germline V gene encodes CDR1 SGHVS and CDR2 FQNEAQ. The CDR3 is 16 residues long. This CDR3 reads CASSDRRIGRVYEQFF. DNA for the CDR3: TGTGCCAGCAGCGATAGGCGTATCGGCAGGGTCTATGAGCAGTTCTTC.

The sample holds a few counts of this clone. The V gene is TRBV6-6, the J gene TRBJ2-1, with D tentatively TRBD2 (6 bases). V dropped 6 bases and J dropped 5 bases, with 20 bases sitting between them. Germline CDR1 and CDR2: MNHNY and SVGAGI (reference sequence). The CDR3 sequence is 16 residues long. The CDR3 DNA follows: TGTGCCAGCAGCGACACTGGCTCTAGCGCGGACAATGAGCAGTTCTTC. Amino acid sequence: CASSDTGSSADNEQFF.

This chain connects TRBV10-1 to TRBJ2-1; 7 positions match TRBD2. Germline CDR1 and CDR2: WNHNN and SYGVQD (reference sequence). The CDR3 is 15 amino acids. J lost 4 bases, V lost 3 bases, and 6 bases had no gene match. The CDR3 spells CASSDPGTKYNEQFF. The DNA for the CDR3 is TGCGCCAGCAGTGACCCCGGGACTAAATACAATGAGCAGTTCTTC.

For this clone: A read error may produce the germline difference seen at one junction end. The gene calls are TRBV6-5 and TRBJ1-1, with a weak D call TRBD1 (5 bases). Germline values: CDR1 MNHEY, CDR2 SVGAGI. This CDR3 is 12 amino acids long. CDR3 DNA: TGTGCCAGCAGTCAGGACAAAACTGGAGCTTTCTTT. Amino acids: CASSQDKTGAFF.

The genes are TRBV5-3 and TRBJ1-6; 7 positions agree with TRBD1. TRBV5-3 is an open reading frame, and its role is uncertain. The ends lost 4 bases at V and 6 bases at J; junction bases unmatched: 10. This CDR3 is 16 amino acids long. The DNA for the CDR3 is TGTGCCAGAAGCCATAGACAGGGATGGAGTAATTCACCCCTCCACTTT. This translates into CARSHRQGWSNSPLHF.

This clone occurred a few times. V gene TRBV5-1 combines with J gene TRBJ2-3, with a weak D call TRBD1 (6 bases). CDR3 length equals 14 residues. Germline CDR1 reads SGHRS; CDR2 reads YFSETQ. The V and J ends lost 6 bases and 3 bases respectively, with 14 bases between them. CDR3 sequence: CASTSQGRTDTQYF. The DNA for the CDR3 is TGCGCCAGCACGTCACAGGGACGTACAGATACGCAGTATTTT.

Concerning this clone: Germline is not matched at one junction end, which may reflect a read error. The J gene is TRBJ2-5, the V gene TRBV7-7; D is undetermined. The CDR3 extends over 13 amino acids. Germline loops: CDR1 SSHAT, CDR2 FNYEAQ (reference sequence). The CDR3 protein is CASSFGVKETQYF. CDR3 nucleotide sequence: TGTGCTAGCAGTTTCGGAGTGAAAGAGACCCAGTACTTC.

The chain combines TRBV5-1 with TRBJ2-1; 7 nucleotides align to TRBD2. The germline V gene encodes CDR1 SGHRS and CDR2 YFSETQ. The CDR3 length is 16 residues. V lost 0 bases to trimming and J lost 3 bases; unmatched junction nucleotides: 6. CDR3 loop: CASSLGGGGNYNEQFF. In nucleotides, the CDR3 is TGCGCCAGCAGCTTGGGGGGGGGAGGCAACTACAATGAGCAGTTCTTC. Based on the CDR3 plus reference TRBV5-1 and TRBJ2-1, the full variable domain is KAGVTQTPRYLIKTRGQQVTLSCSPISGHRSVSWYQQTPGQGLQFLFEYFSETQRNKGNFPGRFSGRQFSNSRSEMNVSTLELGDSALYLCASSLGGGGNYNEQFFGPGTRLTVL.

The chain joins TRBV9 to TRBJ1-5; 7 nucleotides align to TRBD1. With V trimmed by 0 bases and J by 3 bases, 6 bases remained unmatched. CDR1 and CDR2 from the germline V gene are SGDLS and YYNGEE. The CDR3 runs to 16 residues. CDR3 coding DNA: TGTGCCAGCAGCGTAGTGAGGGACAGCCCCAATCAGCCCCAGCATTTT. It specifies CASSVVRDSPNQPQHF.

The CDR3 nucleotides read TGTGCCAGCAGTGTATCAGGGTTGTACGAGCAGTACTTC. Amino acids: CASSVSGLYEQYF. The gene calls are TRBV6-1 and TRBJ2-7; D may be TRBD1 (5 bases). The CDR3 length is 13 residues. Germline CDR1 is MNHNS and CDR2 is SASEGT. Trimming shortened V by 4 bases and J by 4 bases, and 11 bases separated the two germline ends.

The chain combines TRBV9 with TRBJ1-2, with 9 bases matching TRBD1. This CDR3 region has 14 residues. J gave up 8 bases and V 4 bases, and 9 bases lay outside the gene matches. Germline V gene lookup returns CDR1 SGDLS and CDR2 YYNGEE. The CDR3 region has the DNA TGTGCCAGCAGCCTTCGGACAGGGGCAGGAGGCTACACCTTC. Translation gives CASSLRTGAGGYTF.

V usage is TRBV7-9 and J usage is TRBJ2-3; unclear D gene. The CDR3 consists of 16 residues. Per germline, CDR1 SEHNR and CDR2 FQNEAQ (reference sequence). The V gene lost 3 bases and the J gene lost 0 bases, with 13 bases spanning the gap. The CDR3 loop is CASSFNFRSSTDTQYF. The DNA for the CDR3 is TGTGCCAGCAGCTTTAATTTCAGATCTAGCACAGATACGCAGTATTTT. Using reference TRBV7-9 and TRBJ2-3 for the parts outside the CDR3, the full variable domain is DTGVSQNPRHKITKRGQNVTFRCDPISEHNRLYWYRQTLGQGPEFLTYFQNEAQLEKSRLLSDRFSAERPKGSFSTLEIQRTEQGDSAMYLCASSFNFRSSTDTQYFGPGTRLTVL.

This chain links TRBV21-1 with TRBJ1-1; TRBD1, as called in the table, went unchecked against the DNA. TRBV21-1 is given as a pseudogene. This CDR3 has 13 amino acids. CDR3 protein: CASSKGQHTEAFF. DNA of the CDR3: TGTGCCAGCAGCAAAGGACAGCACACTGAAGCTTTCTTT.

The chain links TRBV15 to TRBJ1-2; the D is unclear. The V end lost 0 bases, the J end lost 8 bases, and 13 bases lay between the germline ends. The CDR3 has 14 residues. Germline lookup yields CDR1 LNHNV and CDR2 YYDKDF (reference sequence). The DNA of the CDR3 is TGTGCCACCAGCAGAGATCTCCAAGCGGGAGGCTACACCTTC. Translating it yields CATSRDLQAGGYTF.

The V call is TRBV19, the J call TRBJ2-5, with 8 bases identical to TRBD1. This CDR3 region has 14 residues. Trimming removed 6 bases from V and 6 bases from J; junction bases left unmatched: 9. Germline assignment: CDR1 LNHDA and CDR2 SQIVND (reference sequence). CDR3 region: CASRPGQASQTQYF. The CDR3 coding sequence is TGTGCCAGTAGACCGGGACAGGCTTCTCAGACCCAGTACTTC.

The chain is built from TRBV30 and TRBJ2-7; the match to TRBD2 covers 11 bases. Germline V gene lookup returns CDR1 GTSNPN and CDR2 SVGIG (reference sequence). V lost 3 bases, J lost 3 bases, and 7 bases stayed unmatched. The CDR3 spans 15 residues. The CDR3 region has the DNA TGTGCCTGGAGGGGGCGACTAGCGGGAAGCTACGAGCAGTACTTC. This codes for CAWRGRLAGSYEQYF. Filled out from reference TRBV30 and TRBJ2-7, the complete variable domain reads SQTIHQWPATLVQPVGSPLSLECTVEGTSNPNLYWYRQAAGRGLQLLFYSVGIGQISSEVPQNLSASRPQDRQFILSSKKLLLSDSGFYLCAWRGRLAGSYEQYFGPGTRLTVT.

The chain joins TRBV7-9 to TRBJ2-2; D might be TRBD1 (5 bases). Per germline, CDR1 SEHNR and CDR2 FQNEAQ (reference sequence). The V and J ends lost 6 bases and 9 bases respectively, with 8 bases between them. The length of the CDR3 is 11 residues. In DNA, the CDR3 is TGTGCCAGCAGAAGGGGCAGGGAGCTGTTTTTT. As protein: CASRRGRELFF.

The V and J genes are TRBV28 and TRBJ1-5; 7 bases agree with TRBD1. Germline CDR1 MDHEN, CDR2 SYDVKM. J lost 9 bases, V lost 3 bases, and 11 bases had no gene match. CDR3 length equals 15 residues. The CDR3 sequence: CASSLTGSRARPQHF. In DNA form, the CDR3 reads TGTGCCAGCAGTTTGACAGGGTCCCGGGCAAGGCCCCAGCATTTT.

This chain links TRBV2 with TRBJ1-2; D not certain. V gave up 0 bases and J gave up 8 bases, with 10 bases separating them. Germline V gene lookup returns CDR1 SNHLY and CDR2 FYNNEI. The length of the CDR3 is 13 residues. This CDR3 reads CASSEAGSGGYTF. The CDR3 nucleotides read TGTGCCAGCAGTGAAGCCGGGTCCGGGGGCTACACCTTC.

The rearrangement links TRBV18 to TRBJ1-1; 8 positions agree with TRBD1. Germline V gene data show CDR1 as KGHSH and CDR2 as LQKENI. The CDR3 is made up of 14 amino acids. Trimming cost V 5 bases and J 5 bases; bases outside gene matches: 7. The CDR3 reads CASSTGQGRTEAFF. CDR3 in DNA: TGTGCCAGCTCAACTGGACAGGGTCGAACTGAAGCTTTCTTT.

This clone was picked up one time. The J gene is TRBJ2-3, the V gene TRBV6-5; D remains ambiguous. V dropped 2 bases and J dropped 2 bases, with 11 bases sitting between them. The CDR3 covers 15 residues. The germline V gene has CDR1 MNHEY and CDR2 SVGAGI. The CDR3 reads CASSYGLYTTDTQYF. The CDR3 region has the DNA TGTGCCAGCAGTTACGGCCTGTACACCACAGATACGCAGTATTTT.

This chain connects TRBV5-6 to TRBJ2-7, with D possibly matching TRBD1 (5 bases). The CDR3 has 15 amino acids. The germline gives CDR1 SGHDT, CDR2 YYEEEE. Deletions cut 4 bases from V and 3 bases from J, with 17 bases between. CDR3 region: CASSTWAGSDYEQYF. CDR3 coding DNA: TGTGCCAGCAGCACCTGGGCAGGGTCGGACTACGAGCAGTACTTC. The whole variable domain, remainder taken from reference TRBV5-6 and TRBJ2-7, is DAGVTQSPTHLIKTRGQQVTLRCSPKSGHDTVSWYQQALGQGPQFIFQYYEEEERQRGNFPDRFSGHQFPNYSSELNVNALLLGDSALYLCASSTWAGSDYEQYFGPGTRLTVT.

The V and J genes are TRBV5-1 and TRBJ2-1; 7 nucleotides agree with TRBD2. Germline CDR1 is SGHRS and CDR2 is YFSETQ. CDR3 size: 17 residues. Trimming cost V 3 bases and J 8 bases; bases outside gene matches: 17. The CDR3 bases are TGCGCCAGCAGCTCCCCCTCCAGCGGGAAGGGGCGGGATGAGCAGTTCTTC. The encoded protein is CASSSPSSGKGRDEQFF.

The chain couples TRBV5-1 to TRBJ2-5, with a weak D call TRBD2 (5 bases). The CDR3 is 14 amino acids. Germline V lookup: CDR1 SGHRS, CDR2 YFSETQ. Trimming removed 0 bases from V and 2 bases from J, with 8 bases in between. The CDR3 nucleotides read TGCGCCAGCAGCTTGGCCGGGAATCAAGAGACCCAGTACTTC. Translating gives CASSLAGNQETQYF.

This sequence joins TRBV7-9 and TRBJ1-5, with a weak D call TRBD1 (6 bases). Germline V CDR1 and CDR2: SEHNR, FQNEAQ (reference sequence). The CDR3 spans 13 residues. Deletions cut 5 bases from V and 3 bases from J, with 8 bases between. CDR3 in amino acids: CASSRTDNQPQHF. The CDR3 nucleotides read TGTGCCAGCAGCCGGACAGACAATCAGCCCCAGCATTTT.

To note about this clone: Lacking the conserved final phenylalanine or tryptophan, this CDR3 likely reflects a read error. The DNA is omitted, as the CDR3 cannot be located on it reliably, and the CDR3 follows TCRdb's listing. V is TRBV15 and J is TRBJ1-2; the DNA was not used to check the table's D call, TRBD1. Germline V gene data show CDR1 as LNHNV and CDR2 as YYDKDF (reference sequence). The CDR3 is 13 amino acids long, termini counted. The CDR3 here is CATSRDGHVSLNV.